The clone carrying this T cell receptor (beta chain) showed up just a few times. Its matching antigen is unknown. TCRdb recomputed calls from the RT-PCR reads with MiXCR, one row per CDR3 protein. The sample yields hundreds of thousands of distinct CDR3 sequences, over 11% seen once. This sample is drawn from a study of response to subunit inactivated influenza vaccine. Between the trimmed V and J ends, which lost 1 base and 3 bases, there was a span of 13 bases. The CDR3 is 15 residues long. Germline CDR1 SGHAT, CDR2 FQDESV (reference sequence). Points from the study as a whole: It was the authors' suggestion that each seasonal influenza vaccination recruits few new T cells.

The receptor was derived from a man in his fifties or sixties who received an inactivated influenza vaccine. V is TRBV11-1 and J is TRBJ2-7; a possible D gene is TRBD2 (6 bases). The sample here was PBMCs from blood, taken 14 days before vaccination. CDR3 nucleotides: TGTGCCAGCAGCTTAGGTGGGGGACTTCTCTACGAGCAGTACTTC. It translates to CASSLGGGLLYEQYF.